This is a list of T cell receptor beta chains from one sample in a study of T-cell reconstitution after alpha-beta-depleted transplantation in children. TCRdb re-called the PCR reads with MiXCR, one entry per CDR3 protein. This table holds some 490,000 distinct CDR3 sequences, 12% found once. Sample: PBMCs from the stem cell graft donor, taken from the stem cell graft. These receptors were obtained from a human donor who donated a stem cell graft to a child with combined immunodeficiency. CDR3s include the opening cysteine and the closing phenylalanine or tryptophan. Fields, in order: clone size, V gene, D gene, J gene, CDR3 protein, CDR3 DNA. A D gene is named only where the DNA matches it firmly. Where a row states a size, it is once, few, many or the class of an expanded clone; other rows omit it.

size: few; V: TRBV3-1; D: -; J: TRBJ1-5; CDR3: CASSPRHVGGNQPQHF; DNA: TGTGCCAGCAGCCCACGCCACGTAGGTGGCAATCAGCCCCAGCATTTT
size: many; V: TRBV20-1; D: -; J: TRBJ2-5; CDR3: CSAVLLTEKTQYF; DNA: TGCAGTGCTGTCCTCCTAACCGAGAAGACCCAGTACTTC
size: many; V: TRBV28; D: -; J: TRBJ2-1; CDR3: CASYGLINEQFF; DNA: TGTGCCAGCTACGGACTAATCAATGAGCAGTTCTTC
size: many; V: TRBV12-3/TRBV12-4; D: TRBD1; J: TRBJ1-1; CDR3: CASSRGTGGWNTEAFF; DNA: TGTGCCAGCAGTCGGGGGACAGGGGGCTGGAACACTGAAGCTTTCTTT
size: -; V: TRBV5-1; D: TRBD2; J: TRBJ2-1; CDR3: CASSYAGGGYNEQFF; DNA: TGCGCCAGCAGCTACGCGGGGGGTGGTTACAATGAGCAGTTCTTC
size: few; V: TRBV11-2; D: TRBD2; J: TRBJ2-1; CDR3: CASSLESLAGGPPSYNEQFF; DNA: TGTGCCAGCAGCTTAGAGTCACTAGCGGGAGGGCCCCCCTCCTACAATGAGCAGTTCTTC
size: -; V: TRBV29-1; D: -; J: TRBJ2-1; CDR3: CSVPSRLRAYNEQFF; DNA: TGCAGCGTCCCATCCCGGTTAAGGGCTTACAATGAGCAGTTCTTC
size: few; V: TRBV15; D: -; J: TRBJ2-5; CDR3: CATSASQGTLLHQETQYF; DNA: TGTGCCACCAGCGCCTCCCAGGGAACCCTCCTCCACCAAGAGACCCAGTACTTC
size: -; V: TRBV12-3/TRBV12-4; D: -; J: TRBJ1-5; CDR3: CASTNGGYSNQPQHF; DNA: TGTGCCAGCACCAACGGGGGGTATAGCAATCAGCCCCAGCATTTT
size: -; V: TRBV19; D: -; J: TRBJ2-1; CDR3: CASSLPGGGYNEQFF; DNA: TGTGCCAGTAGCTTACCGGGCGGAGGGTACAATGAGCAGTTCTTC
size: few; V: TRBV7-2; D: TRBD1; J: TRBJ2-7; CDR3: CASIPPGQGIYEQYF; DNA: TGTGCCAGCATCCCTCCGGGACAGGGTATTTACGAGCAGTACTTC
size: few; V: TRBV15; D: -; J: TRBJ2-3; CDR3: CATSNIDALRADTQYF; DNA: TGTGCCACCAGCAATATCGATGCCCTCCGGGCAGATACGCAGTATTTT
size: once; V: TRBV5-1; D: -; J: TRBJ2-2; CDR3: CASSAPGVGGNTGELFF; DNA: TGCGCCAGCAGCGCACCCGGCGTGGGGGGGAACACCGGGGAGCTGTTTTTT
size: -; V: TRBV12-3/TRBV12-4; D: -; J: TRBJ2-5; CDR3: CASSAPMQETQYF; DNA: TGTGCCAGCAGTGCCCCGATGCAAGAGACCCAGTACTTC
size: -; V: TRBV5-1; D: -; J: TRBJ2-5; CDR3: CASSFGGVDGETQYF; DNA: TGCGCCAGCAGCTTCGGCGGGGTCGACGGAGAGACCCAGTACTTC
size: many; V: TRBV12-3/TRBV12-4; D: TRBD2; J: TRBJ2-3; CDR3: CASSSSGGAADTQYF; DNA: TGTGCCAGCAGTAGCAGCGGGGGGGCCGCAGATACGCAGTATTTT
size: many; V: TRBV7-9; D: -; J: TRBJ2-3; CDR3: CASSSQGSYTQYF; DNA: TGTGCCAGCAGCTCCCAGGGGTCATATACGCAGTATTTT
size: -; V: TRBV20-1; D: -; J: TRBJ2-5; CDR3: CSASPGGDGETQYF; DNA: TGCAGTGCTAGCCCGGGGGGCGACGGAGAGACCCAGTACTTC
size: many; V: TRBV29-1; D: TRBD2; J: TRBJ2-7; CDR3: CSASGTSGNEQYF; DNA: TGCAGCGCCTCCGGGACTAGCGGGAACGAGCAGTACTTC
size: -; V: TRBV29-1; D: -; J: TRBJ2-2; CDR3: CSVWKAETNTGELFF; DNA: TGCAGCGTTTGGAAAGCGGAGACGAACACCGGGGAGCTGTTTTTT
size: once; V: TRBV6-2/TRBV6-3; D: TRBD1; J: TRBJ2-3; CDR3: CASSYRPGQGLTDTQYF; DNA: TGTGCCAGCAGTTACCGGCCGGGACAGGGACTCACAGATACGCAGTATTTT
size: few; V: TRBV5-1; D: TRBD1; J: TRBJ1-2; CDR3: CASSLATGEYGYTF; DNA: TGCGCCAGCAGCTTGGCGACAGGGGAATATGGCTACACCTTC
size: few; V: TRBV7-9; D: -; J: TRBJ1-1; CDR3: CASSPPGRGNTEAFF; DNA: TGTGCCAGCAGCCCCCCCGGCAGGGGTAACACTGAAGCTTTCTTT
size: -; V: TRBV7-2; D: -; J: TRBJ1-2; CDR3: CASSLHSRTDGYTF; DNA: TGTGCCAGCAGCTTACACTCCAGAACAGATGGCTACACCTTC
size: -; V: TRBV20-1; D: TRBD1; J: TRBJ2-1; CDR3: CSASPWTGSSYNEQFF; DNA: TGCAGTGCTAGTCCCTGGACAGGGAGCTCCTACAATGAGCAGTTCTTC
size: few; V: TRBV7-9; D: -; J: TRBJ2-7; CDR3: CASSLTGYGYEQYF; DNA: TGTGCCAGCAGCTTAACGGGGTATGGCTACGAGCAGTACTTC
size: -; V: TRBV21-1; D: -; J: TRBJ1-2; CDR3: CASSRSTVATGGYTF; DNA: TGTGCCAGCAGCAGATCGACAGTAGCCACGGGGGGCTACACCTTC
size: few; V: TRBV24-1; D: TRBD2; J: TRBJ2-7; CDR3: CATSGRESYEQYF; DNA: TGTGCCACCAGTGGGCGGGAGTCCTACGAGCAGTACTTC
size: -; V: TRBV6-5; D: -; J: TRBJ2-5; CDR3: CASSYGFPEYQETQYF; DNA: TGTGCCAGCAGTTACGGTTTCCCCGAGTACCAAGAGACCCAGTACTTC
size: few; V: TRBV20-1; D: TRBD1; J: TRBJ2-5; CDR3: CSAQDRAKVTQYF; DNA: TGCAGTGCCCAGGACAGGGCCAAAGTGACCCAGTACTTC
size: few; V: TRBV12-3/TRBV12-4; D: -; J: TRBJ1-1; CDR3: CASSLWGAAEAFF; DNA: TGTGCCAGCAGTTTGTGGGGGGCCGCTGAAGCTTTCTTT
size: -; V: TRBV15; D: TRBD2; J: TRBJ2-2; CDR3: CATSSPDGTSGRTGELFF; DNA: TGTGCCACCAGCAGCCCAGACGGGACTAGCGGGAGGACCGGGGAGCTGTTTTTT
size: -; V: TRBV5-6; D: -; J: TRBJ2-5; CDR3: CASSLLGTGDRETQYF; DNA: TGTGCCAGCAGCCTATTAGGGACTGGGGACCGGGAGACCCAGTACTTC
size: -; V: TRBV24-1; D: -; J: TRBJ2-1; CDR3: CATAGMGDGQVDEQFF; DNA: TGTGCCACCGCAGGAATGGGAGATGGACAAGTCGATGAGCAGTTCTTC
size: -; V: TRBV6-1; D: TRBD2; J: TRBJ2-1; CDR3: CASSAPGLAGYNEQFF; DNA: TGTGCCAGCAGTGCACCGGGACTAGCGGGGTATAATGAGCAGTTCTTC
size: many; V: TRBV6-2/TRBV6-3; D: TRBD1; J: TRBJ2-1; CDR3: CASSYRDRAWNEQFF; DNA: TGTGCCAGCAGTTACCGGGACAGGGCATGGAATGAGCAGTTCTTC
size: few; V: TRBV6-1; D: -; J: TRBJ2-1; CDR3: CASSQADEQFF; DNA: TGTGCCAGCAGTCAGGCGGATGAGCAGTTCTTC
size: many; V: TRBV9; D: -; J: TRBJ1-3; CDR3: CASSAGVGRSGNTIYF; DNA: TGTGCCAGCAGCGCGGGCGTGGGTAGGTCTGGAAACACCATATATTTT
size: few; V: TRBV7-6; D: -; J: TRBJ2-2; CDR3: CASSLAEEGGTGELFF; DNA: TGTGCCAGCAGCTTAGCTGAGGAGGGAGGCACCGGGGAGCTGTTTTTT
size: -; V: TRBV24-1; D: TRBD1; J: TRBJ2-2; CDR3: CATSDVTGRIGGELFF; DNA: TGTGCCACCAGTGATGTGACAGGGAGAATTGGCGGGGAGCTGTTTTTT
size: few; V: TRBV3-1; D: -; J: TRBJ1-1; CDR3: CASSQGARNTEAFF; DNA: TGTGCCAGCAGCCAAGGGGCGAGGAACACTGAAGCTTTCTTT
size: many; V: TRBV7-9; D: -; J: TRBJ2-7; CDR3: CASTSRAPIDMEYEQYF; DNA: TGTGCCAGCACGTCCAGGGCACCCATCGATATGGAATACGAGCAGTACTTC
size: -; V: TRBV27; D: TRBD2; J: TRBJ2-1; CDR3: CASSSGGEPNEQFF; DNA: TGTGCCAGCAGTTCCGGGGGGGAACCGAATGAGCAGTTCTTC
size: -; V: TRBV3-1; D: -; J: TRBJ2-1; CDR3: CASSQLKDRVLASYNEQFF; DNA: TGTGCCAGCAGCCAACTTAAGGACAGGGTACTAGCGAGCTACAATGAGCAGTTCTTC
size: -; V: TRBV27; D: TRBD1; J: TRBJ2-7; CDR3: CATSDRNSYEQYF; DNA: TGTGCCACCTCGGACAGGAACTCCTACGAGCAGTACTTC
size: many; V: TRBV7-2; D: -; J: TRBJ2-7; CDR3: CASSLEGGPSSYEQYF; DNA: TGTGCCAGCAGCTTAGAGGGCGGGCCTAGCTCCTACGAGCAGTACTTC
size: few; V: TRBV7-2; D: -; J: TRBJ2-1; CDR3: CASSFPRSRGNEQFF; DNA: TGTGCCAGCAGCTTCCCGCGATCTAGGGGCAATGAGCAGTTCTTC
size: few; V: TRBV12-3/TRBV12-4; D: -; J: TRBJ2-7; CDR3: CASSFSALRDGEQYF; DNA: TGTGCCAGCAGTTTTTCGGCCCTAAGGGATGGGGAGCAGTACTTC
size: -; V: TRBV7-9; D: TRBD1; J: TRBJ2-5; CDR3: CASSPRQGAWETQYF; DNA: TGTGCCAGCAGCCCACGACAGGGGGCGTGGGAGACCCAGTACTTC
size: many; V: TRBV5-1; D: TRBD2; J: TRBJ2-1; CDR3: CASSLLLAGGHNEQFF; DNA: TGCGCCAGCAGCCTCCTGTTAGCGGGGGGGCACAATGAGCAGTTCTTC
size: many; V: TRBV9; D: -; J: TRBJ2-2; CDR3: CASSPLAGSHGELFF; DNA: TGTGCCAGCAGCCCCTTGGCAGGGTCGCACGGGGAGCTGTTTTTT
size: many; V: TRBV2; D: TRBD2; J: TRBJ2-7; CDR3: CASRSRALAGGGEQYF; DNA: TGTGCCAGCAGGTCAAGGGCACTAGCGGGAGGAGGCGAGCAGTACTTC
size: once; V: TRBV27; D: TRBD1; J: TRBJ1-5; CDR3: CASGTGAILPQHF; DNA: TGTGCCAGCGGGACAGGCGCGATCTTGCCCCAGCATTTT